The 17 T cell receptor beta chains reported below all come from one sample, sequenced in a study of OX40 agonist ivuxolimab in advanced cancers. Here immunoSEQ multiplex PCR was the method, and the copy in TCRdb shows in-frame clones only, minus some. The sample has tens of thousands of clones, under 95% seen once. This sample comprised CD4+ or CD8+ T cells sorted from blood, obtained in a trial of the OX40 agonist ivuxolimab. Receptors were obtained from an adult with an advanced solid tumor such as melanoma, head and neck, liver or kidney cancer.

The rearrangement joins TRBV5-1 to TRBJ2-3, with 7 bases matching TRBD1. Germline V gene lookup returns CDR1 SGHRS and CDR2 YFSETQ. The V segment lost 0 bases and the J segment 2 bases; nucleotides outside the gene matches: 3. The CDR3 extends over 15 amino acids. The chain's CDR3 is CASSLEGQITDTQYF. As DNA, the CDR3 is TGCGCCAGCAGCTTGGAGGGACAGATCACAGATACGCAGTATTTT.

V is TRBV5-5 and J is TRBJ1-5, with TRBD1 matching 8 bases. Unmatched junction bases numbered 13, after V lost 1 base and J lost 4 bases. CDR3 length: 18 amino acids. Germline V gives CDR1 SGHKS, CDR2 YYEKEE (reference sequence). The CDR3 here is CASSLPNRQGTLNQPQHF. The CDR3 bases are TGTGCCAGCAGCTTGCCCAACCGACAGGGGACCCTTAATCAGCCCCAGCATTTT.

The chain has TRBV5-1 and TRBJ2-5; D may be TRBD1 (6 bases). V was trimmed by 0 bases and J by 2 bases, leaving 17 bases between them. Germline CDR1 reads SGHRS; CDR2 reads YFSETQ. The CDR3 runs 17 residues. CDR3 amino acids: CASSLVVTGTSQETQYF. As DNA, the CDR3 is TGCGCCAGCAGCTTGGTCGTTACCGGGACATCTCAAGAGACCCAGTACTTC.

The chain combines TRBV2 with TRBJ2-1, with 9 bases matching TRBD2. The V gene's germline CDR1 is SNHLY and CDR2 FYNNEI. There are 15 residues in the CDR3. J gave up 4 bases and V 5 bases, and 6 bases lay outside the gene matches. CDR3 nucleotide sequence: TGTGCCAGCAGTCCGCTAGCGGGAACTTACAATGAGCAGTTCTTC. Protein sequence: CASSPLAGTYNEQFF.

V gene TRBV28 combines with J gene TRBJ2-2; 10 nucleotides align to TRBD2. The CDR3 contains 14 residues. V gave up 6 bases and J gave up 6 bases; unmatched junction bases: 4. The germline gives CDR1 MDHEN, CDR2 SYDVKM. CDR3 in amino acids: CASRRAGGPGELFF. CDR3 nucleotide sequence: TGTGCCAGCAGGCGAGCGGGAGGGCCCGGGGAGCTGTTTTTT.

The chain employs TRBV7-6 and TRBJ1-4; 7 positions match TRBD1. Germline CDR1 is SGHVS and CDR2 is FNYEAQ. J lost 5 bases, V lost 3 bases, and 6 bases had no gene match. The CDR3 has 15 residues. In nucleotides, the CDR3 is TGTGCCAGCAGCTTCGGTACAGGGGACAATGAAAAACTGTTTTTT. Amino acids: CASSFGTGDNEKLFF.

J is TRBJ2-7 and V is TRBV28; 8 bases line up with TRBD1. Unmatched junction bases numbered 9, after V lost 6 bases and J lost 11 bases. The CDR3 has 12 residues. The germline gives CDR1 MDHEN, CDR2 SYDVKM. The CDR3 loop is CASSPKTGVEYF. The DNA of the CDR3 is TGTGCCAGCAGCCCCAAGACAGGGGTAGAGTACTTC.

The chain has TRBV6-9 and TRBJ2-7; D uncertain. The ends were cut back, 7 bases at V and 2 bases at J, with 12 bases in the middle. CDR1 is MNHGY and CDR2 is SVAAGI in the germline V gene. The CDR3 runs to 13 residues. Here the CDR3 reads CASKNPQTYEQYF. Written as DNA, the CDR3 is TGTGCCAGCAAAAACCCACAAACCTACGAGCAGTACTTC.

The chain joins TRBV28 to TRBJ1-3; D uncertain. From germline, CDR1 is MDHEN and CDR2 SYDVKM. The CDR3 consists of 13 residues. The V gene lost 6 bases and the J gene lost 2 bases, with 8 bases spanning the gap. The CDR3 here is CASRQAPGNTIYF. The DNA of the CDR3 is TGTGCCAGCAGACAAGCCCCTGGAAACACCATATATTTT.

This clone was picked up one time. The rearrangement uses TRBV15 and TRBJ2-2, with D perhaps TRBD1 or TRBD2 (5 bases each). V shed 1 base and J shed 6 bases, with 9 bases lying between them. Germline V gene lookup returns CDR1 LNHNV and CDR2 YYDKDF (reference sequence). The CDR3 extends over 14 amino acids. The CDR3 spells CATSRGGTAGELFF. In DNA, the CDR3 is TGTGCCACCAGCAGAGGGGGGACGGCCGGGGAGCTGTTTTTT.

The V gene is TRBV19, the J gene TRBJ1-5, with a weak D call TRBD1 (6 bases). The CDR3 is made up of 14 amino acids. The V end was cut by 4 bases, the J end by 4 bases, with 11 bases between. Germline V gene sequence: CDR1 LNHDA, CDR2 SQIVND (reference sequence). The CDR3 reads CASSTYRENQPQHF. CDR3 DNA sequence: TGTGCCAGTAGTACCTACAGGGAGAATCAGCCCCAGCATTTT.

This rearrangement joins TRBV12-5 to TRBJ2-1; D remains unclear. V lost 1 base to trimming and J lost 9 bases, with 22 bases between them. The CDR3 is 17 residues long. Germline V gene sequence: CDR1 LGHNT, CDR2 FRNRAP. The CDR3 spells CASGLAKIRNRVGEQFF. DNA for the CDR3: TGTGCTAGTGGTTTGGCAAAAATCCGAAATAGAGTCGGTGAGCAGTTCTTC.

This clone was detected only a few times. This rearrangement joins TRBV6-5 to TRBJ1-2; no firm D call. V shed 0 bases and J shed 5 bases, with 10 bases lying between them. The CDR3 covers 14 residues. Looked up from germline, CDR1 is MNHEY and CDR2 is SVGAGI. The CDR3 region is CASSYSSIGYGYTF. In DNA, the CDR3 is TGTGCCAGCAGTTACTCGAGTATAGGTTATGGCTACACCTTC.

This rearrangement joins TRBV19 to TRBJ2-4; 12 bases map to TRBD2. Germline lookup yields CDR1 LNHDA and CDR2 SQIVND (reference sequence). V dropped 10 bases and J dropped 7; count of bases not matched to a gene: 14. CDR3 size: 16 residues. CDR3 nucleotides: TGTGCCACCGGAGGACTAGCGGGATCACGGGGTAACATTCAGTACTTC. The encoded protein is CATGGLAGSRGNIQYF. The variable domain in full, with the rest retrieved from reference TRBV19 and TRBJ2-4, is DGGITQSPKYLFRKEGQNVTLSCEQNLNHDAMYWYRQDPGQGLRLIYYSQIVNDFQKGDIAEGYSVSREKKESFPLTVTSAQKNPTAFYLCATGGLAGSRGNIQYFGAGTRLSVL.

V gene TRBV5-1 combines with J gene TRBJ1-5, with D maybe TRBD1 (5 bases). In germline, CDR1 is SGHRS, CDR2 YFSETQ. This CDR3 comprises 15 residues. V was pared by 4 bases and J by 6 bases, with 17 bases between. CDR3 in amino acids: CASSPGMGEFQPQHF. The CDR3 region has the DNA TGCGCCAGCAGCCCCGGCATGGGGGAGTTTCAGCCCCAGCATTTT.

The V and J genes are TRBV11-3 and TRBJ2-3; TRBD2 matches 8 bases. The CDR3 consists of 18 residues. CDR1 and CDR2 from the germline V gene are SGHNT and YENEEA. Trimming took 4 bases from V and 3 from J; bases not matched to a gene: 15. The DNA of the CDR3 is TGTGCCAGCAGCTCCCCCTGGGCGGGAGGTAGGGAGACAGATACGCAGTATTTT. It encodes CASSSPWAGGRETDTQYF. Together with reference TRBV11-3 and TRBJ2-3, the CDR3 gives the full variable domain: EAGVVQSPRYKIIEKKQPVAFWCNPISGHNTLYWYLQNLGQGPELLIRYENEEAVDDSQLPKDRFSAERLKGVDSTLKIQPAELGDSAVYLCASSSPWAGGRETDTQYFGPGTRLTVL.

The V and J genes are TRBV28 and TRBJ1-5; D gene unclear. Germline CDR1 is MDHEN and CDR2 is SYDVKM. The CDR3 spans 16 residues. V was pared by 4 bases and J by 1 base, with 14 bases between. The CDR3 sequence: CASSSSSGFSNQPQHF. Here the CDR3 DNA reads TGTGCCAGCAGTTCCTCCTCGGGATTCAGCAATCAGCCCCAGCATTTT.